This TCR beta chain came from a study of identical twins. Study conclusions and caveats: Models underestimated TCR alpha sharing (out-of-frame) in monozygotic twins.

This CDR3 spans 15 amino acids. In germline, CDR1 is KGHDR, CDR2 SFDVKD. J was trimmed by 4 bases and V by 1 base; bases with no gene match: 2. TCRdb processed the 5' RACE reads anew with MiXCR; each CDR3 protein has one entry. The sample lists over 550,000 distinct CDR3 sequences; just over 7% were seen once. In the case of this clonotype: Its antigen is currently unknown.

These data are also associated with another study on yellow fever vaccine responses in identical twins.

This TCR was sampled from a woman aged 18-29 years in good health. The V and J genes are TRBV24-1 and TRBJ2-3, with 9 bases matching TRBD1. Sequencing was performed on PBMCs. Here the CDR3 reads CATSDLGQGSDTQYF. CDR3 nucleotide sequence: TGTGCCACCAGTGATTTAGGACAGGGGTCAGATACGCAGTATTTT.